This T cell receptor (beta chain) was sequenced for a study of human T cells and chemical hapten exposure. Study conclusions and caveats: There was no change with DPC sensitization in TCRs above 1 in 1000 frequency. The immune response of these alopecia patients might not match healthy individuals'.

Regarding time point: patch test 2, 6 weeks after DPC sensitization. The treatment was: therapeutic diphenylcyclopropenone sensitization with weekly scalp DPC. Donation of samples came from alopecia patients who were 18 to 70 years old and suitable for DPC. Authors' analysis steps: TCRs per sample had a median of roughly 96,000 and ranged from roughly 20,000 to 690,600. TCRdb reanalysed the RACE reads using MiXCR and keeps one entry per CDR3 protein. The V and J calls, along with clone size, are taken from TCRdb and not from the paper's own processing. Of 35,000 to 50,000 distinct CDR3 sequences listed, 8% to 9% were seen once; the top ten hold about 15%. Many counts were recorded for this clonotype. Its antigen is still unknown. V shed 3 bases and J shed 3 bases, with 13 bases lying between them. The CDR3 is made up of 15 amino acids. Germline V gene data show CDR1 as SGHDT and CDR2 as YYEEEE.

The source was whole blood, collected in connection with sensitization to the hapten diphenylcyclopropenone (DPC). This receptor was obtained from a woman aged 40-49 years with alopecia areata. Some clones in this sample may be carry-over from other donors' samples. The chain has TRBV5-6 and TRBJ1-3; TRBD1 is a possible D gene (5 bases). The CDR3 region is CASSSLRAGGNTIYF. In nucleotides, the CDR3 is TGTGCCAGCAGCTCCCTCAGGGCTGGTGGAAACACCATATATTTT.